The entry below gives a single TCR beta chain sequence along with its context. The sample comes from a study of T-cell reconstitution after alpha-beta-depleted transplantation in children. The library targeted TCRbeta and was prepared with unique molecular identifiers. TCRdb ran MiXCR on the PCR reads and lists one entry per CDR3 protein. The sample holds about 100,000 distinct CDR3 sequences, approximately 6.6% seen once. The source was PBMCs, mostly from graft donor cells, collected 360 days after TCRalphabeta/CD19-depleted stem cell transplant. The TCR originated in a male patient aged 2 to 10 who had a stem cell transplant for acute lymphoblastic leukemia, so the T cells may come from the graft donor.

Written as DNA, the CDR3 is TGTGATCAGAGGTCCTACGAGCAGTACTTC. Protein: CDQRSYEQYF. V is TRBV5-8 and J is TRBJ2-7; no reliable D call. Looked up from germline, CDR1 is SGHTS and CDR2 is YDEGEE. The CDR3 length is 10 residues.